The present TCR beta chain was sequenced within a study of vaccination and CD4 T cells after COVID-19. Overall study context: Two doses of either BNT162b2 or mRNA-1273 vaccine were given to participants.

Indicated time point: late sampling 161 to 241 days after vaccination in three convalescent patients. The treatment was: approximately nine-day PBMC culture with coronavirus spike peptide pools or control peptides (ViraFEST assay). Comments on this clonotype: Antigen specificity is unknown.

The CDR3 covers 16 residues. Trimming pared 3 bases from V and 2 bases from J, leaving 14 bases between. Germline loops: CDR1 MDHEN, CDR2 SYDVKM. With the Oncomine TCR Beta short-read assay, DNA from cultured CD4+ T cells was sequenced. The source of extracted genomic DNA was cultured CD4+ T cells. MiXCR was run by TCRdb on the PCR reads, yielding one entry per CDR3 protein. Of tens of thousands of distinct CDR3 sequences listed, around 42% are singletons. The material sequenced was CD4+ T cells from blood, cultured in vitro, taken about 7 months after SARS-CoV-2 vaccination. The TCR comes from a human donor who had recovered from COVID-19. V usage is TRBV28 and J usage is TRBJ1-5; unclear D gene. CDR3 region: CASSFSRRLGNQPQHF. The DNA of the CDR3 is TGTGCCAGCAGTTTTTCCCGACGGCTTGGCAATCAGCCCCAGCATTTT.